The 11 T cell receptor beta chains reported below all come from one sample, sequenced in a study of CXCR3-negative and CXCR3-positive naive CD8 T cells. Researchers prepared the TRB cDNA libraries using 5' RACE with UMI labels. One entry per CDR3 protein, without DNA, is what TCRdb gives after re-calling the 5' RACE reads. The ten most abundant clones cover less than 0.3% of a sample with 150,000 or so distinct CDR3 sequences. Sequencing input: naive CXCR3- CD8+ T cells from blood. Subset denoted: CD45RO-CCR7+CD27+CD95- naive CD8+ T cells lacking CXCR3 (TNR3-). The source of these receptors is a human donor in good health. Some clones in this sample may be carry-over from other donors' samples.

The genes are TRBV6-1 and TRBJ2-1. The germline V gene has CDR1 MNHNS and CDR2 SASEGT. There are 13 residues in the CDR3. CDR3 loop: CASSARGGNEQFF.

The chain has TRBV7-9 and TRBJ2-7; TCRdb lists TRBD1, though no DNA is available to test this call. The germline V gene encodes CDR1 SEHNR and CDR2 FQNEAQ (reference sequence). The CDR3 consists of 13 residues. The CDR3 loop is CASSPGTLYEQYF.

The rearrangement links TRBV7-9 to TRBJ2-1; without DNA, the TCRdb call of TRBD1 cannot be checked. CDR3 length: 11 amino acids. Per the germline V gene, CDR1 is SEHNR and CDR2 is FQNEAQ (reference sequence). This CDR3 reads CASNGQGNKFF.

The gene calls are TRBV29-1 and TRBJ2-3. Per germline, CDR1 SQVTM and CDR2 ANQGSEA. This CDR3 is 15 amino acids long. CDR3 sequence: CSVEGSGLFSDTQYF.

CDR3 sequence: CASSQVGNTEAFF. The chain employs TRBV12-3 or TRBV12-4 and TRBJ1-1. The CDR3 length is 13 residues.

V is TRBV7-9 and J is TRBJ2-7; lacking DNA, the TRBD1 call made by TCRdb goes unchecked. The CDR3 is 15 residues long. The germline V gene encodes CDR1 SEHNR and CDR2 FQNEAQ (reference sequence). The CDR3 sequence: CASSDSEMNSYEQYF.

This chain uses TRBV4-3 with TRBJ1-4; the TCRdb call, TRBD1, lacks DNA for checking. The CDR3 has 19 residues. Germline CDR1 is LGHNA and CDR2 is YSLEER. The CDR3 is CASSQDWDRGLATNEKLFF.

The V gene is TRBV10-3, the J gene TRBJ1-3; TCRdb reports TRBD1, a call that lacks DNA to check it against. Germline V gives CDR1 ENHRY, CDR2 SYGVKD. The CDR3 is 14 amino acids. CDR3 sequence reads: CASWGQVMGNTIYF.

The chain uses TRBV29-1 and TRBJ1-1. This CDR3 has 15 residues. Germline CDR1 reads SQVTM; CDR2 reads ANQGSEA. The CDR3 spells CSVEGIGRGGTEAFF.

This rearrangement joins TRBV28 to TRBJ2-3; with no DNA, the TCRdb D assignment of TRBD2 cannot be verified. The CDR3 has 14 residues. CDR1 is MDHEN, CDR2 SYDVKM, per germline. Here the CDR3 reads CASTQAGPTDTQYF. The whole variable domain, remainder taken from reference TRBV28 and TRBJ2-3, is DVKVTQSSRYLVKRTGEKVFLECVQDMDHENMFWYRQDPGLGLRLIYFSYDVKMKEKGDIPEGYSVSREKKERFSLILESASTNQTSMYLCASTQAGPTDTQYFGPGTRLTVL.

The rearrangement links TRBV29-1 to TRBJ2-7; TCRdb returns TRBD2, unconfirmable since there is no DNA. Germline lookup yields CDR1 SQVTM and CDR2 ANQGSEA. This CDR3 comprises 16 residues. CDR3 protein: CSVTGTSGSNEYEQYF.